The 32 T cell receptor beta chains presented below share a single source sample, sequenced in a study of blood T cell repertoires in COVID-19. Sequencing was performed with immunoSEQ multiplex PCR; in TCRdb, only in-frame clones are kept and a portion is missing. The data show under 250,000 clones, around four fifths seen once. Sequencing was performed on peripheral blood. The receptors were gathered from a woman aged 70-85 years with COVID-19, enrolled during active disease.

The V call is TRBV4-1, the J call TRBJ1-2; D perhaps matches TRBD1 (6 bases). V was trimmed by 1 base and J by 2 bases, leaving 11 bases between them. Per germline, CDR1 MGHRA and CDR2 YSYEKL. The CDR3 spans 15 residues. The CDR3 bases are TGCGCCAGCAGCCAAGGGAGCAGGGGAAACTATGGCTACACCTTC. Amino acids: CASSQGSRGNYGYTF.

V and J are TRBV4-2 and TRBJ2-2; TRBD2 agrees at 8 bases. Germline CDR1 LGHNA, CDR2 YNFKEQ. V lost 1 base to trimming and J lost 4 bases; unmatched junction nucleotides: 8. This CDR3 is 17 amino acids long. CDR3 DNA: TGTGCCAGCAGCCAAGGTCTCCGCGGGAGGTTCACCGGGGAGCTGTTTTTT. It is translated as CASSQGLRGRFTGELFF.

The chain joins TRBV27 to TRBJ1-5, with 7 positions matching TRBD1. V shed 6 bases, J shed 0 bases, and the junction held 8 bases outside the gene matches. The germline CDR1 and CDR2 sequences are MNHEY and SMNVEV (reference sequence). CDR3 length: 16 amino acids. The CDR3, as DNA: TGTGCCAGCAGAAAGGGGGACAGTTATAGCAATCAGCCCCAGCATTTT. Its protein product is CASRKGDSYSNQPQHF.

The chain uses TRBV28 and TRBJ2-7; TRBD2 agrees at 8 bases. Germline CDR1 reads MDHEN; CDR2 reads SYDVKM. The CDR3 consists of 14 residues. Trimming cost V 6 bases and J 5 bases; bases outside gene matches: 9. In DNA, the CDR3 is TGTGCCAGCAGGGGGGAGCGGGAGAGCCACGAGCAGTACTTC. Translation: CASRGERESHEQYF. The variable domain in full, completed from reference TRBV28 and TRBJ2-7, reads DVKVTQSSRYLVKRTGEKVFLECVQDMDHENMFWYRQDPGLGLRLIYFSYDVKMKEKGDIPEGYSVSREKKERFSLILESASTNQTSMYLCASRGERESHEQYFGPGTRLTVT.

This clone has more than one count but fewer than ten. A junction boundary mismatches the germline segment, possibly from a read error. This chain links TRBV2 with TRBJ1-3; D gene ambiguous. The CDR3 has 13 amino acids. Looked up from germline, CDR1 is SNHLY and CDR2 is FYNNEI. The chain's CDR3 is CASREATGNTIYF. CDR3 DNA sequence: TGTGCCAGCAGGGAAGCTACTGGAAACACCATATATTTT.

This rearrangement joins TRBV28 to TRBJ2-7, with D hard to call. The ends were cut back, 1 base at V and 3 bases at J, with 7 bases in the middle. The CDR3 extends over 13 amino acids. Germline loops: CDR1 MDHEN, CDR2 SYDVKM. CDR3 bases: TGTGCCAGCAGTTTATCCTCTTACTACGAGCAGTACTTC. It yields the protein CASSLSSYYEQYF.

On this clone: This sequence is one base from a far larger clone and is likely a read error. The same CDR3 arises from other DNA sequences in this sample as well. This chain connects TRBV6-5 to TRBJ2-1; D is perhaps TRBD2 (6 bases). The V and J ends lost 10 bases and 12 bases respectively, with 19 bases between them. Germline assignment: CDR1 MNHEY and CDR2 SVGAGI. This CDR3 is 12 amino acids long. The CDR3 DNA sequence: TGTGCCACCTCCTCTAGGGGACTTGGGCAGTTCTTC. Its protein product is CATSSRGLGQFF.

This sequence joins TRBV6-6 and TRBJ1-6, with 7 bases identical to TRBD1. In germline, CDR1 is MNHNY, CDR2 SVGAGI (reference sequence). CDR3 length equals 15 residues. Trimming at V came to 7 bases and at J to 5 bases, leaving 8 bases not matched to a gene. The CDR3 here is CASTFRDSNNSPLHF. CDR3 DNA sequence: TGTGCCAGCACTTTCCGGGACAGTAATAATTCACCCCTCCACTTT.

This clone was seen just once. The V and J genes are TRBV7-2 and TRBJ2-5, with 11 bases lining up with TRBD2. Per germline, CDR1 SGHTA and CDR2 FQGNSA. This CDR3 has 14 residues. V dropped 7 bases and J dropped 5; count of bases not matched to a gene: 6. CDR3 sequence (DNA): TGTGCCAGCAACCTAGCGGGGGGAGGGGAGACCCAGTACTTC. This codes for CASNLAGGGETQYF.

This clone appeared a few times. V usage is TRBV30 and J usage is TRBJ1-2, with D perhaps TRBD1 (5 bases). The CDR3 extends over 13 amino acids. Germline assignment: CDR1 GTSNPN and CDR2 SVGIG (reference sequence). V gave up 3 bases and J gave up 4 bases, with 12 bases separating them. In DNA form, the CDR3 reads TGTGCCTGGAGAACTTCGACAGTCTATGGCTACACCTTC. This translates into CAWRTSTVYGYTF.

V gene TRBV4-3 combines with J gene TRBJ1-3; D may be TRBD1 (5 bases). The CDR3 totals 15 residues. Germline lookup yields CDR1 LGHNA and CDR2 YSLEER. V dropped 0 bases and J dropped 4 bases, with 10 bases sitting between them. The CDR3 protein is CASSQDLGGGNTIYF. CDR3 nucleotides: TGCGCCAGCAGCCAAGATTTGGGGGGGGGAAACACCATATATTTT.

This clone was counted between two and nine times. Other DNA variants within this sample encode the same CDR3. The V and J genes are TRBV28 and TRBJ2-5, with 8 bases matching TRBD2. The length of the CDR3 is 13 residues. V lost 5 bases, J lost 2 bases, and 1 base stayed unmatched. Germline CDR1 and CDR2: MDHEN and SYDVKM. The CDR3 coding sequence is TGTGCCAGCAGTCCGGGGGGGCAAGAGACCCAGTACTTC. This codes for CASSPGGQETQYF.

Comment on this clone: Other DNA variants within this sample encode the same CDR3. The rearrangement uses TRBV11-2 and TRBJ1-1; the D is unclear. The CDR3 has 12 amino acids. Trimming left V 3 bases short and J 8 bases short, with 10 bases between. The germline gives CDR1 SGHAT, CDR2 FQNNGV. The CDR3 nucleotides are TGTGCCAGCAGCTTGGCCGGGAGAGAAGCTTTCTTT. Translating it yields CASSLAGREAFF.

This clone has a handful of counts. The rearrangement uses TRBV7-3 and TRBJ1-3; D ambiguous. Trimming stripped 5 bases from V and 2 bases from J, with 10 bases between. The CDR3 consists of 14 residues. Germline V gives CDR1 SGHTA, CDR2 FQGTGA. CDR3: CASSLGVTGNTIYF. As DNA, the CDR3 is TGTGCCAGCAGCCTCGGGGTTACTGGAAACACCATATATTTT.

The CDR3 DNA reads TGCGCCAGCAGTGTCGACGGTGGCGGTACCAATCTGTTCTTC. Amino acid sequence: CASSVDGGGTNLFF. The V call is TRBV5-1, the J call TRBJ2-1, with D unclear. Trimming pared 5 bases from V and 15 bases from J, leaving 24 bases between. The CDR3 has 14 residues. Germline values: CDR1 SGHRS, CDR2 YFSETQ. The whole variable domain, filled in from reference TRBV5-1 and TRBJ2-1, reads KAGVTQTPRYLIKTRGQQVTLSCSPISGHRSVSWYQQTPGQGLQFLFEYFSETQRNKGNFPGRFSGRQFSNSRSEMNVSTLELGDSALYLCASSVDGGGTNLFFGPGTRLTVL.

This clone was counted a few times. Here the CDR3 reads CASSYQGEAKNIQYF. The CDR3 nucleotides read TGTGCCAGCAGTTACCAAGGGGAAGCCAAAAACATTCAGTACTTC. The chain combines TRBV6-2 or TRBV6-3 with TRBJ2-4; TRBD1 is a possible D gene (5 bases). Germline CDR1 and CDR2: MNHEY and SVGEGT. The CDR3 totals 15 residues. V was pared by 2 bases and J by 0 bases, with 8 bases between.

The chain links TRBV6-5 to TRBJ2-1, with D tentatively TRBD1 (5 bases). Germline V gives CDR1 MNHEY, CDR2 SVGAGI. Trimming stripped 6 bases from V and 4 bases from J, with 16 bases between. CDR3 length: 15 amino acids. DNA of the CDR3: TGTGCCAGCAGCCTAGACCCATCAGGGTACAATGAGCAGTTCTTC. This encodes CASSLDPSGYNEQFF.

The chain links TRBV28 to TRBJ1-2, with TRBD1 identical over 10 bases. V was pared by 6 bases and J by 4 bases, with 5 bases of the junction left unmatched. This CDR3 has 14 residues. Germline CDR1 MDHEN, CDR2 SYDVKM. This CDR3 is CASSLGTGVYGYTF. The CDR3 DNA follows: TGTGCCAGCAGCCTCGGGACAGGGGTCTATGGCTACACCTTC.

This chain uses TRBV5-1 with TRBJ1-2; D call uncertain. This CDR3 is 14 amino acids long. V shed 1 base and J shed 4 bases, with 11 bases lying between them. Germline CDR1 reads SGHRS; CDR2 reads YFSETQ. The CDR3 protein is CASSLSSSTYGYTF. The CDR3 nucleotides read TGCGCCAGCAGCTTGAGCTCGAGTACCTATGGCTACACCTTC.

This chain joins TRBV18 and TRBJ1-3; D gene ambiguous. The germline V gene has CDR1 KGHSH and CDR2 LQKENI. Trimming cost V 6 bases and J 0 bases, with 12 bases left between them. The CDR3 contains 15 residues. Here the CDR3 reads CASSPAQASGNTIYF. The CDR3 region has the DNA TGTGCCAGCTCCCCCGCTCAGGCCTCTGGAAACACCATATATTTT.

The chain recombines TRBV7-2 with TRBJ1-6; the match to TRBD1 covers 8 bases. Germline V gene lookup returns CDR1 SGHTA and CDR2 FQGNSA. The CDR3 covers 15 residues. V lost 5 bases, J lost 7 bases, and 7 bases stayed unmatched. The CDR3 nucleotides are TGTGCCAGCAGCCTCGACAGGGGTGGAAATTCACCCCTCCACTTT. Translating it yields CASSLDRGGNSPLHF.

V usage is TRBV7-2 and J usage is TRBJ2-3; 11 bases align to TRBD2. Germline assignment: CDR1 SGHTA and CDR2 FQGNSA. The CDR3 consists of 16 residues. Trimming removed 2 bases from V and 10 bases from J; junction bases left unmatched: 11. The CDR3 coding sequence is TGTGCCAGCAGCTTAATGGTAACTAGCGGGGGAAGGGCGCAGTATTTT. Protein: CASSLMVTSGGRAQYF.

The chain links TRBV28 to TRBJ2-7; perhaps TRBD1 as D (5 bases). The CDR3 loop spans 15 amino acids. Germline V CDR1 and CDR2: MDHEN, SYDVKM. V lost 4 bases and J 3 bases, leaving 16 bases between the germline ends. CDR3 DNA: TGTGCCAGCAGTTCCCAAGGCGTCAGGGACTACGAGCAGTACTTC. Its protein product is CASSSQGVRDYEQYF.

CDR3 nucleotides: TGTGCCAGCAGTTCTCCTACGTCAGATCAGGTCGAGCAGTACTTC. This gives the protein CASSSPTSDQVEQYF. V is TRBV27 and J is TRBJ2-7; D is ambiguous. Germline V gene data show CDR1 as MNHEY and CDR2 as SMNVEV (reference sequence). The CDR3 totals 15 residues. V was pared by 4 bases and J by 6 bases, with 19 bases between.

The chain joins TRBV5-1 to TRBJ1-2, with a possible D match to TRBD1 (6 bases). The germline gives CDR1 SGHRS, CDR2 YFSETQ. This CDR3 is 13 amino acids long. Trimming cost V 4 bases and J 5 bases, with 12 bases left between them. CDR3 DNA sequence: TGCGCCAGCAGCCGGACGACAGGTTATGGCTACACCTTC. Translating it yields CASSRTTGYGYTF.

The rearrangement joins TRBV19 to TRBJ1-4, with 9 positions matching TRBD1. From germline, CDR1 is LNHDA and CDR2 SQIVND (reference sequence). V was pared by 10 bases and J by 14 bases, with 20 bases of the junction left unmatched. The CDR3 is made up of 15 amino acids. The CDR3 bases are TGTGCCACACCGGGACAGGGACTGTCAGTAGGGATTCTGTTTTTT. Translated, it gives CATPGQGLSVGILFF.

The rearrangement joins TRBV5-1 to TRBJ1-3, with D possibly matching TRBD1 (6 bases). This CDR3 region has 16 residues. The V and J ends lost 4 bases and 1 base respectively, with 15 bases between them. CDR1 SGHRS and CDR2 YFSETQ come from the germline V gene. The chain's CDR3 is CASSRGGGPSGNTIYF. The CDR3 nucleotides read TGCGCCAGCAGCCGGGGCGGGGGGCCTTCTGGAAACACCATATATTTT.

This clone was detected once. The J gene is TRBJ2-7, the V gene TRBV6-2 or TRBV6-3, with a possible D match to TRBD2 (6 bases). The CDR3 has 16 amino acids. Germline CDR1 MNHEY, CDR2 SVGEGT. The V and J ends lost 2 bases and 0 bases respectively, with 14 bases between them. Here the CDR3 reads CASSYEIGGVSYEQYF. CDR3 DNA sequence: TGTGCCAGCAGTTACGAAATCGGGGGAGTCTCCTACGAGCAGTACTTC.

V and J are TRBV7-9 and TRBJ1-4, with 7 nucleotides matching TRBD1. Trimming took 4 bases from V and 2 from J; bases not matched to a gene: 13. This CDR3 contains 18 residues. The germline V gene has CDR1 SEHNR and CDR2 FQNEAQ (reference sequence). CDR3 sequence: CASSSPGRGWSTNEKLFF. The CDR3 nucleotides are TGTGCCAGCAGCTCCCCTGGCAGGGGGTGGTCGACTAATGAAAAACTGTTTTTT.

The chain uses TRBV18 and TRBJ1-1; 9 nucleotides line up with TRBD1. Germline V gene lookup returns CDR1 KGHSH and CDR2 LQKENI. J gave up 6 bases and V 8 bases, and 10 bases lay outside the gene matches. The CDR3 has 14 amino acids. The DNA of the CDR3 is TGTGCCAGCGCCCTACAGGGGGCCGGGGCTGAAGCTTTCTTT. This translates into CASALQGAGAEAFF.

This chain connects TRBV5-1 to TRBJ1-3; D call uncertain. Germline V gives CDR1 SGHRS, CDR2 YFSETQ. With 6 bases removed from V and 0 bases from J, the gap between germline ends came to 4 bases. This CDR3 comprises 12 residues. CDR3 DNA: TGCGCCAGCACAGACTCTGGAAACACCATATATTTT. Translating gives CASTDSGNTIYF.

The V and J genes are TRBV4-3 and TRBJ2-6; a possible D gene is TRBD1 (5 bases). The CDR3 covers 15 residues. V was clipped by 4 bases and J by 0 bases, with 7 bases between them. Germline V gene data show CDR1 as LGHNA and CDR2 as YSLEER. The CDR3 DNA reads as TGCGCCAGCAGCCCTGGGGCCTCTGGGGCCAACGTCCTGACTTTC. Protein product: CASSPGASGANVLTF.